This passage covers 31 T cell receptor beta chains from one sample sequenced in a study of blood T cell repertoires in COVID-19. The protocol was immunoSEQ multiplex PCR, while the TCRdb copy is restricted to in-frame clones and leaves out a portion. Of a few hundred thousand clones in the sample, 80% to 95% were seen once. The sequenced sample was PBMCs or T cells enriched from blood (not recorded which). The receptor set was obtained from a man aged 18 to 29 who had recovered from COVID-19.

Here the CDR3 reads CASSEQVPGGYTF. CDR3 bases: TGTGCCAGCAGTGAACAGGTGCCAGGTGGCTACACCTTC. The J gene is TRBJ1-2, the V gene TRBV6-1, with unresolved D. Germline V CDR1 and CDR2: MNHNS, SASEGT. Trimming took 2 bases from V and 7 from J, leaving 11 bases between them. The CDR3 spans 13 residues.

This rearrangement joins TRBV24-1 to TRBJ2-2; D unclear. Germline V lookup: CDR1 KGHDR, CDR2 SFDVKD. Trimming left V 3 bases short and J 7 bases short, with 8 bases between. This CDR3 contains 13 residues. The CDR3 sequence is CATSDPASGELFF. For the CDR3, the DNA is TGTGCCACCAGTGATCCCGCTAGCGGGGAGCTGTTTTTT.

The J gene is TRBJ2-2, the V gene TRBV5-1, with TRBD2 identical over 7 bases. This CDR3 is built from 16 residues. V gave up 0 bases and J gave up 5 bases; unmatched junction bases: 7. Germline assignment: CDR1 SGHRS and CDR2 YFSETQ. DNA for the CDR3: TGCGCCAGCAGCTTGGGGGCGGGAGTTGAGACCGGGGAGCTGTTTTTT. It translates to CASSLGAGVETGELFF. The whole variable domain, remainder taken from reference TRBV5-1 and TRBJ2-2, is KAGVTQTPRYLIKTRGQQVTLSCSPISGHRSVSWYQQTPGQGLQFLFEYFSETQRNKGNFPGRFSGRQFSNSRSEMNVSTLELGDSALYLCASSLGAGVETGELFFGEGSRLTVL.

This CDR3 is CASRQVNTEAFF. The CDR3 coding sequence is TGTGCCAGCAGACAGGTGAACACTGAAGCTTTCTTT. The rearrangement uses TRBV3-1 (or the pseudogene TRBV3-2) and TRBJ1-1; tentatively, D is TRBD1 (5 bases). V lost 6 bases and J lost 0, with 5 bases in between. Germline lookup yields CDR1 LGHDT and CDR2 YNNKEL (reference sequence). The CDR3 has 12 residues.

The V gene is TRBV5-1, the J gene TRBJ1-1; 7 positions agree with TRBD1. CDR1 is SGHRS and CDR2 is YFSETQ in the germline V gene. The CDR3 is 14 amino acids. V gave up 5 bases and J gave up 3 bases; unmatched junction bases: 7. The chain's CDR3 is CASRRQGVDTEAFF. The DNA for the CDR3 is TGCGCCAGCAGAAGACAGGGAGTTGACACTGAAGCTTTCTTT.

The chain has TRBV12-3 or TRBV12-4 and TRBJ1-1; D is uncertain. Deletions cut 7 bases from V and 0 bases from J, with 9 bases between. The CDR3 sequence is 13 residues long. The CDR3 bases are TGTGCCAGCACCGACTCCCTGAACACTGAAGCTTTCTTT. Protein product: CASTDSLNTEAFF.

This clone showed up just once. The gene calls are TRBV27 and TRBJ1-1; tentative D call: TRBD1 (6 bases). Germline V gives CDR1 MNHEY, CDR2 SMNVEV (reference sequence). This CDR3 comprises 15 residues. With 6 bases removed from V and 1 base from J, the gap between germline ends came to 15 bases. The CDR3 region has the DNA TGTGCCAGCAGACCTTTGGGGGCTTCGAACACTGAAGCTTTCTTT. Translating gives CASRPLGASNTEAFF.

This clone has just one count. The J gene is TRBJ2-5, the V gene TRBV3-1 (or the pseudogene TRBV3-2); D might be TRBD2 (5 bases). CDR3 size: 13 residues. The ends were cut back, 2 bases at V and 6 bases at J, with 10 bases in the middle. Germline-derived CDR1 and CDR2 are LGHDT and YNNKEL (reference sequence). CDR3 in DNA: TGTGCCAGCAGCCAATCGGCCGGGAAGACCCAGTACTTC. Its translation: CASSQSAGKTQYF.

DNA of the CDR3: TGTGCCAGCTCACCCCGGGACAGGGACCCTTATGGCTACACCTTC. Its translation: CASSPRDRDPYGYTF. The chain joins TRBV18 to TRBJ1-2; 9 nucleotides agree with TRBD1. The germline gives CDR1 KGHSH, CDR2 LQKENI. The CDR3 is 15 residues long. Trimming cost V 3 bases and J 5 bases; bases outside gene matches: 7.

This chain links TRBV4-1 with TRBJ2-6; the match to TRBD1 covers 8 bases. This CDR3 has 18 amino acids. The germline V gene encodes CDR1 MGHRA and CDR2 YSYEKL. The junction had 4 bases not matched to a gene; V was cut back by 0 bases and J by 0 bases. The CDR3 protein is CASSQEGTGYSGANVLTF. CDR3 DNA: TGCGCCAGCAGCCAAGAAGGGACAGGCTACTCTGGGGCCAACGTCCTGACTTTC.

The chain joins TRBV9 to TRBJ1-5; no clear D. CDR3 length: 14 amino acids. Germline V gene sequence: CDR1 SGDLS, CDR2 YYNGEE. The V end lost 2 bases, the J end lost 4 bases, and 10 bases lay between the germline ends. CDR3 amino acids: CASSVGGANQPQHF. The CDR3 DNA follows: TGTGCCAGCAGCGTGGGAGGAGCAAATCAGCCCCAGCATTTT.

The V gene is TRBV2, the J gene TRBJ2-2; maybe TRBD2 (6 bases). Looked up from germline, CDR1 is SNHLY and CDR2 is FYNNEI. The CDR3 totals 12 residues. V was pared by 10 bases and J by 6 bases, with 12 bases between. DNA for the CDR3: TGTGCCACCACTTGGAGGGCCGGGGAGCTGTTTTTT. This sequence encodes CATTWRAGELFF.

Worth noting for this clone: This sample includes further DNA sequences coding for the same CDR3. V and J are TRBV9 and TRBJ2-2, with 11 bases aligning to TRBD2. CDR3 length equals 16 residues. Germline assignment: CDR1 SGDLS and CDR2 YYNGEE. Trimming removed 2 bases from V and 2 bases from J; junction bases left unmatched: 2. Here the CDR3 reads CASSVGTSGNTGELFF. CDR3 coding DNA: TGTGCCAGCAGCGTCGGGACTAGCGGTAACACCGGGGAGCTGTTTTTT.

The genes are TRBV6-5 and TRBJ1-1; a weak D match, TRBD1 (5 bases). The germline CDR1 and CDR2 sequences are MNHEY and SVGAGI. V was clipped by 2 bases and J by 4 bases, with 11 bases between them. This CDR3 contains 14 residues. The CDR3: CASSYGTGSTEAFF. CDR3 nucleotide sequence: TGTGCCAGCAGTTACGGAACAGGCTCCACTGAAGCTTTCTTT.

The chain employs TRBV5-6 and TRBJ1-1; 7 nucleotides align to TRBD1. In germline, CDR1 is SGHDT, CDR2 YYEEEE. After removal of 0 bases from V and 7 bases from J, the junction contained 6 bases not matched to a gene. The CDR3 length is 14 residues. The CDR3 DNA is TGTGCCAGCAGCTTGGGGAAGGGGGCCTATGAAGCTTTCTTT. This codes for CASSLGKGAYEAFF.

The chain carries TRBV5-4 and TRBJ2-5; a weak D match, TRBD2 (7 bases). The germline gives CDR1 SGHNT, CDR2 YYREEE (reference sequence). The CDR3 has 13 amino acids. V lost 4 bases and J 5 bases, leaving 12 bases between the germline ends. The CDR3 spells CASSGGAGETQYF. CDR3 coding DNA: TGTGCCAGCAGCGGGGGGGCAGGGGAGACCCAGTACTTC.

The chain couples TRBV12-3 or TRBV12-4 to TRBJ1-1; D gene uncertain. The CDR3 runs 11 residues. The V end lost 3 bases, the J end lost 11 bases, and 10 bases lay between the germline ends. In nucleotides, the CDR3 is TGTGCCAGCAGTTTCGGAGCCCTGGCTTTCTTT. This gives the protein CASSFGALAFF.

This clone was detected a few times. This sequence joins TRBV4-1 and TRBJ2-7, with 9 bases lining up with TRBD2. Germline-derived CDR1 and CDR2 are MGHRA and YSYEKL. The CDR3 sequence is 21 residues long. Losses at the gene ends were 0 bases for V and 3 bases for J; bases not matched to a gene: 21. CDR3 bases: TGCGCCAGCAGCCAAGATCGAGCATGGGGCAGGGGGATTAGCGGGAGCTACGAGCAGTACTTC. Translated: CASSQDRAWGRGISGSYEQYF.

The J gene is TRBJ1-3, the V gene TRBV11-2; D ambiguous. The CDR3 has 14 residues. Germline CDR1 is SGHAT and CDR2 is FQNNGV. Between the trimmed V and J ends, which lost 5 bases and 5 bases, there was a span of 13 bases. This CDR3 reads CASSVGEFRNTIYF. Here the CDR3 DNA reads TGTGCCAGCAGCGTCGGGGAGTTTCGAAACACCATATATTTT.

This chain joins TRBV19 and TRBJ1-4; D may be TRBD1 (5 bases). V was shortened by 4 bases and J by 8 bases, with 11 bases between the two germline ends. Per germline, CDR1 LNHDA and CDR2 SQIVND (reference sequence). The CDR3 contains 13 residues. CDR3 amino acids: CASSREGREKLFF. The CDR3 DNA follows: TGTGCCAGTAGTAGAGAGGGGAGGGAAAAACTGTTTTTT.

The J gene is TRBJ2-1, the V gene TRBV5-4; possibly TRBD2 for D (6 bases). The germline V gene encodes CDR1 SGHNT and CDR2 YYREEE (reference sequence). V lost 1 base to trimming and J lost 5 bases, with 10 bases between them. This CDR3 region has 14 residues. The DNA of the CDR3 is TGTGCCAGCAGCTTGCAATTAGCGGACAATGAGCAGTTCTTC. Encoded protein: CASSLQLADNEQFF.

The chain uses TRBV15 and TRBJ1-3, with D tentatively TRBD1 (5 bases). V lost 0 bases, J lost 2 bases, and 8 bases lay in between. CDR1 is LNHNV and CDR2 is YYDKDF in the germline V gene (reference sequence). The CDR3 is made up of 15 amino acids. CDR3 in amino acids: CATSREGTPGNTIYF. The CDR3 DNA sequence: TGTGCCACCAGCAGAGAGGGGACTCCTGGAAACACCATATATTTT.

The chain couples TRBV19 to TRBJ2-2; 9 bases match TRBD1. The trim removed 3 bases at V and 4 bases at J, leaving 6 bases unmatched. Germline-derived CDR1 and CDR2 are LNHDA and SQIVND (reference sequence). This CDR3 region has 16 residues. The chain's CDR3 is CASSIPGTGSTGELFF. CDR3 coding DNA: TGTGCCAGTAGTATTCCTGGGACAGGGAGCACCGGGGAGCTGTTTTTT.

The chain has TRBV28 and TRBJ1-5, with 7 bases lining up with TRBD1. The V segment lost 2 bases and the J segment 0 bases; nucleotides outside the gene matches: 10. There are 18 residues in the CDR3. Germline CDR1 is MDHEN and CDR2 is SYDVKM. CDR3 in amino acids: CASSLGAGGLYSNQPQHF. In nucleotides, the CDR3 is TGTGCCAGCAGTTTAGGGGCAGGGGGACTTTATAGCAATCAGCCCCAGCATTTT.

The V and J genes are TRBV30 and TRBJ1-5; 8 bases line up with TRBD1. Germline CDR1 and CDR2: GTSNPN and SVGIG (reference sequence). CDR3 length: 13 amino acids. With 5 bases clipped from V and 6 bases from J, the junction kept 6 bases outside the gene matches. CDR3 sequence (DNA): TGTGCCTGGGACGCAGGGGGCGGTCAGCCCCAGCATTTT. This codes for CAWDAGGGQPQHF. The full variable domain, rest sourced from reference TRBV30 and TRBJ1-5, is SQTIHQWPATLVQPVGSPLSLECTVEGTSNPNLYWYRQAAGRGLQLLFYSVGIGQISSEVPQNLSASRPQDRQFILSSKKLLLSDSGFYLCAWDAGGGQPQHFGDGTRLSIL.

The gene calls are TRBV19 and TRBJ1-1; D is unclear. The CDR3 is 12 amino acids. The germline V gene encodes CDR1 LNHDA and CDR2 SQIVND (reference sequence). Trimming removed 7 bases at V and 3 bases at J, with 9 bases between. The CDR3 sequence: CASKAGHTEAFF. Written as DNA, the CDR3 is TGTGCCAGTAAGGCGGGTCACACTGAAGCTTTCTTT.

The DNA of the CDR3 is TGTGCCAGCAGTGAATTTTCAGGGGGGACAGGTCTTCTCCACTTT. Its protein is CASSEFSGGTGLLHF. This chain joins TRBV6-1 and TRBJ1-6; TRBD1 aligns across 8 bases. This CDR3 has 15 amino acids. With 2 bases clipped from V and 16 bases from J, the junction kept 13 bases outside the gene matches. Per germline, CDR1 MNHNS and CDR2 SASEGT.

The gene calls are TRBV3-1 (or the pseudogene TRBV3-2) and TRBJ2-7; TRBD2 might be the D (5 bases). Trimming shortened V by 4 bases and J by 9 bases, and 16 bases separated the two germline ends. The CDR3 length is 13 residues. Germline-derived CDR1 and CDR2 are LGHDT and YNNKEL (reference sequence). The DNA for the CDR3 is TGTGCCAGCAGCCCCACTAGGGAGACTCGGCAGTACTTC. This translates into CASSPTRETRQYF.

The chain joins TRBV4-1 to TRBJ1-6; no reliable D call. This CDR3 is built from 16 residues. Between the trimmed V and J ends, which lost 2 bases and 7 bases, there was a span of 15 bases. Germline CDR1 reads MGHRA; CDR2 reads YSYEKL. The chain's CDR3 is CASSQRMGQTNSPLHF. The DNA for the CDR3 is TGCGCCAGCAGCCAAAGGATGGGCCAGACAAATTCACCCCTCCACTTT.

The chain has TRBV19 and TRBJ2-1; TRBD2 might be the D (6 bases). The length of the CDR3 is 15 residues. The germline V gene has CDR1 LNHDA and CDR2 SQIVND (reference sequence). Trimming shortened V by 3 bases and J by 4 bases, and 13 bases separated the two germline ends. CDR3 nucleotide sequence: TGTGCCAGTAGTATGCTAGCGCCTCCGTACAATGAGCAGTTCTTC. Its protein is CASSMLAPPYNEQFF.

This rearrangement joins TRBV20-1 to TRBJ2-7; 8 positions match TRBD1. The CDR3 sequence is 11 residues long. Germline V lookup: CDR1 DFQATT, CDR2 SNEGSKA (reference sequence). CDR3: CSGQGSYEQYF. CDR3 DNA: TGCAGCGGACAGGGAAGCTACGAGCAGTACTTC.